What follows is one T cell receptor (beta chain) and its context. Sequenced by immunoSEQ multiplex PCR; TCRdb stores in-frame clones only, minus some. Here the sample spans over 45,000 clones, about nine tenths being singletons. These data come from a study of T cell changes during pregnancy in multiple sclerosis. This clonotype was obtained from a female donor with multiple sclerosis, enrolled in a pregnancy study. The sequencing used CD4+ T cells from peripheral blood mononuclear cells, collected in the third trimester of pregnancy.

CDR3 amino acids: CSVVRGGNTDTQYF. CDR3 DNA: TGCAGCGTTGTGCGGGGGGGAAACACAGATACGCAGTATTTT. The genes are TRBV29-1 and TRBJ2-3; 9 bases agree with TRBD2. CDR3 length equals 14 residues. V shed 4 bases and J 2 bases; nucleotides not matched to a gene: 4. The germline V gene has CDR1 SQVTM and CDR2 ANQGSEA.